The 31 T cell receptor beta chains below all came from one sample that was sequenced in a study of T cells in Graves' hyperthyroidism and ophthalmopathy. Regions amplified from RNA transcripts were the TCR beta CDR3 regions. TCR CDR3 underwent first-round RT-PCR with the HTBI primer set. TCRdb used MiXCR to reprocess the multiplex PCR reads, holding one entry per CDR3 protein. The sample gives over 700,000 distinct CDR3 sequences, around a sixth of which show up once; 16% is in the top ten. The specimen was blood. These receptors all stem from a woman aged 50 to 60 with Graves' hyperthyroidism that later progressed to Graves' ophthalmopathy.

This clonotype occurred a few times. The chain recombines TRBV9 with TRBJ1-2; no firm D call. CDR3 length: 14 residues. The V end was cut by 4 bases, the J end by 4 bases, with 14 bases between. Germline lookup yields CDR1 SGDLS and CDR2 YYNGEE. CDR3 sequence: CASSPQGEGYGYTF. CDR3 bases: TGTGCCAGCAGCCCTCAAGGCGAGGGCTATGGCTACACCTTC.

This clonotype has at least ten counts. CDR3 in DNA: TGCAGCGTTGAAGCCAGGGAAGGCACTGAAGCTTTCTTT. Translating it yields CSVEAREGTEAFF. This rearrangement joins TRBV29-1 to TRBJ1-1; a weak D match, TRBD1 (5 bases). The V and J ends lost 1 base and 4 bases respectively, with 10 bases between them. This CDR3 contains 13 residues. Germline V CDR1 and CDR2: SQVTM, ANQGSEA.

This chain's CDR3 is CASSLMSGGAAGELFF. CDR3 DNA sequence: TGTGCCAGCAGCTTAATGAGCGGGGGGGCGGCCGGGGAGCTGTTTTTT. The chain employs TRBV7-3 and TRBJ2-2; TRBD2 matches at 10 bases. V shed 1 base, J shed 6 bases, and the junction held 5 bases outside the gene matches. CDR3 size: 16 residues. The germline V gene has CDR1 SGHTA and CDR2 FQGTGA. The variable domain in full, with the rest retrieved from reference TRBV7-3 and TRBJ2-2, is GAGVSQTPSNKVTEKGKYVELRCDPISGHTALYWYRQSLGQGPEFLIYFQGTGAADDSGLPNDRFFAVRPEGSVSTLKIQRTERGDSAVYLCASSLMSGGAAGELFFGEGSRLTVL.

This clonotype was observed many times. The rearrangement links TRBV20-1 to TRBJ1-3; weak D call: TRBD1 (5 bases). Between the trimmed V and J ends, which lost 0 bases and 0 bases, there was a span of 12 bases. This CDR3 is built from 16 residues. CDR1 is DFQATT and CDR2 is SNEGSKA in the germline V gene (reference sequence). DNA of the CDR3: TGCAGTGCTAGAGAAGCGGGACGCAGCTCTGGAAACACCATATATTTT. Its protein product is CSAREAGRSSGNTIYF.

This rearrangement joins TRBV15 to TRBJ1-5, with 7 nucleotides matching TRBD1. The V gene's germline CDR1 is LNHNV and CDR2 YYDKDF (reference sequence). The CDR3 runs 17 residues. The V and J ends lost 1 base and 0 bases, in that order; junction bases with no gene match: 6. The chain's CDR3 is CATSRGPTGPSNQPQHF. CDR3 coding DNA: TGTGCCACCAGCAGAGGCCCGACAGGGCCTAGCAATCAGCCCCAGCATTTT.

The chain is built from TRBV20-1 and TRBJ1-1; 8 bases are a match to TRBD1. Germline values: CDR1 DFQATT, CDR2 SNEGSKA (reference sequence). The CDR3 length is 16 residues. Losses at the gene ends were 3 bases for V and 0 bases for J; bases not matched to a gene: 9. Here the CDR3 DNA reads TGCAGTGCTAGGCCCTGGCAACAGGGGGTGAACACTGAAGCTTTCTTT. Its translation is CSARPWQQGVNTEAFF.

This clonotype was recorded at least ten times. CDR3 nucleotides: TGTGCCAGCAGTGACGCAGCGGGCACTGAAGCTTTCTTT. Protein sequence: CASSDAAGTEAFF. V and J are TRBV12-3 or TRBV12-4 and TRBJ1-1; D call uncertain. The CDR3 runs 13 residues. V was shortened by 5 bases and J by 4 bases, with 11 bases between the two germline ends.

This clonotype showed up just a few times. This rearrangement joins TRBV9 to TRBJ2-5, with D uncertain. Trimming removed 3 bases from V and 2 bases from J, with 8 bases in between. This CDR3 spans 13 amino acids. Germline values: CDR1 SGDLS, CDR2 YYNGEE. In DNA, the CDR3 is TGTGCCAGCAGCGGGGCAGCGCAAGAGACCCAGTACTTC. The encoded protein is CASSGAAQETQYF.

The chain uses TRBV5-1 and TRBJ2-3, with TRBD1 as a possible D gene (5 bases). Trimming removed 1 base at V and 2 bases at J, with 11 bases between. CDR1 is SGHRS and CDR2 is YFSETQ in the germline V gene. CDR3 length: 15 residues. Here the CDR3 reads CASSLRRGHTDTQYF. In nucleotides, the CDR3 is TGCGCCAGCAGCTTGAGAAGGGGCCACACAGATACGCAGTATTTT. The full variable domain, with the rest looked up from reference TRBV5-1 and TRBJ2-3, is KAGVTQTPRYLIKTRGQQVTLSCSPISGHRSVSWYQQTPGQGLQFLFEYFSETQRNKGNFPGRFSGRQFSNSRSEMNVSTLELGDSALYLCASSLRRGHTDTQYFGPGTRLTVL.

Of note for this clonotype: A much larger clonotype is one base distant, so this may be a read error. CDR3 region: CSGVVGLGPNQPQHF. Here the CDR3 DNA reads TGCAGTGGGGTGGTGGGACTGGGGCCCAATCAGCCCCAGCATTTT. This sequence joins TRBV20-1 and TRBJ1-5; TRBD1 is a possible D gene (5 bases). Germline values: CDR1 DFQATT, CDR2 SNEGSKA (reference sequence). Trimming left V 7 bases short and J 3 bases short, with 19 bases between. CDR3 length equals 15 residues.

The gene calls are TRBV20-1 and TRBJ2-2; TRBD2 matches at 8 bases. This CDR3 spans 16 amino acids. Germline V gives CDR1 DFQATT, CDR2 SNEGSKA (reference sequence). Unmatched junction bases numbered 10, after V lost 3 bases and J lost 4 bases. The CDR3 region has the DNA TGCAGTGCTAGTTCGGGACTAGTAGGAATCACCGGGGAGCTGTTTTTT. Its protein product is CSASSGLVGITGELFF.

Ten or more counts support this clonotype. V gene TRBV20-1 combines with J gene TRBJ1-1, with 11 bases matching TRBD1. The CDR3 length is 16 residues. CDR1 DFQATT and CDR2 SNEGSKA come from the germline V gene (reference sequence). Losses at the gene ends were 5 bases for V and 2 bases for J; bases not matched to a gene: 10. The CDR3 DNA follows: TGCAGTGCTCAAAGGAGGACAGGGGGCTTCAACACTGAAGCTTTCTTT. Protein sequence: CSAQRRTGGFNTEAFF.

This clonotype was found a few times. The chain uses TRBV29-1 and TRBJ1-1; 8 bases are shared with TRBD1. The CDR3 length is 12 residues. Germline lookup yields CDR1 SQVTM and CDR2 ANQGSEA. V shed 6 bases and J 10 bases; nucleotides not matched to a gene: 10. The CDR3 DNA follows: TGCAGCGTGGTCAGGGGGCCGGCGTCAGCTTTCTTT. Protein product: CSVVRGPASAFF.

In the case of this clonotype: A much larger clone sits a single nucleotide away, making a read error possible. This chain uses TRBV5-8 with TRBJ1-1; TRBD1 might be the D (5 bases). The CDR3 contains 15 residues. Germline assignment: CDR1 SGHTS and CDR2 YDEGEE. CDR3 DNA sequence: TGCGCCAGCAGCGAGTTCCGGGACTCGGGTACTGAAGTTTTCTTT. It encodes CASSEFRDSGTEVFF.

This chain links TRBV19 with TRBJ1-2; possibly TRBD1 for D (6 bases). CDR1 is LNHDA and CDR2 is SQIVND in the germline V gene (reference sequence). This CDR3 is 17 amino acids long. The V and J ends lost 4 bases and 4 bases respectively, with 22 bases between them. The CDR3 loop is CASSTQHTGTSLYGYTF. Written as DNA, the CDR3 is TGTGCCAGTAGTACCCAACACACAGGGACGTCCCTCTATGGCTACACCTTC. The complete variable domain, with remaining parts taken from reference TRBV19 and TRBJ1-2, reads DGGITQSPKYLFRKEGQNVTLSCEQNLNHDAMYWYRQDPGQGLRLIYYSQIVNDFQKGDIAEGYSVSREKKESFPLTVTSAQKNPTAFYLCASSTQHTGTSLYGYTFGSGTRLTVV.

The table lists this clonotype with a few counts. The chain combines TRBV12-3 or TRBV12-4 with TRBJ1-3; D ambiguous. Trimming cost V 7 bases and J 0 bases, with 10 bases left between them. The CDR3 extends over 14 amino acids. The CDR3 DNA sequence: TGTGCCAGCACCAGACACCACTCTGGAAACACCATATATTTT. Amino acids: CASTRHHSGNTIYF.

The table lists this clonotype with a few counts. The rearrangement joins TRBV14 to TRBJ1-1, with a tentative D call TRBD1 (5 bases). The CDR3 totals 14 residues. The germline CDR1 and CDR2 sequences are SGHDN and FVKESK. The ends were cut back, 0 bases at V and 4 bases at J, with 9 bases in the middle. The CDR3 coding sequence is TGTGCCAGCAGCCAAGAAGTTGGGGCCACTGAAGCTTTCTTT. Protein sequence: CASSQEVGATEAFF.

About this clonotype: A much larger clone lies one base from this, so it may be a read error. This rearrangement joins TRBV20-1 to TRBJ1-5; D remains ambiguous. The V and J ends lost 5 bases and 6 bases respectively, with 17 bases between them. Germline CDR1 DFQATT, CDR2 SNEGSKA (reference sequence). The CDR3 covers 14 residues. In DNA, the CDR3 is TGCAGTGCTCCGGGTCCGGCGAAGGGTCAGCCCCAGCATTTT. As protein: CSAPGPAKGQPQHF.

The rearrangement uses TRBV11-2 and TRBJ1-3; D is undetermined. Per germline, CDR1 SGHAT and CDR2 FQNNGV. Trimming stripped 2 bases from V and 6 bases from J, with 5 bases between. The CDR3 has 12 residues. The CDR3 here is CASSLSLNTIYF. DNA for the CDR3: TGTGCCAGCAGCTTATCCCTAAACACCATATATTTT. Full variable domain (rest looked up from reference TRBV11-2 and TRBJ1-3): EAGVAQSPRYKIIEKRQSVAFWCNPISGHATLYWYQQILGQGPKLLIQFQNNGVVDDSQLPKDRFSAERLKGVDSTLKIQPAKLEDSAVYLCASSLSLNTIYFGEGSWLTVV.

This clonotype was detected only a few times. The rearrangement links TRBV20-1 to TRBJ2-2; TRBD1 might be the D (6 bases). The CDR3 extends over 15 amino acids. Germline V gene data show CDR1 as DFQATT and CDR2 as SNEGSKA (reference sequence). V shed 3 bases and J shed 4 bases, with 15 bases lying between them. DNA of the CDR3: TGCAGTGCTAGGGCGGGCAGGGGATTCACCGGGGAGCTGTTTTTT. It yields the protein CSARAGRGFTGELFF.

This clonotype appeared many times. CDR3 residues: CSAEAGANGYTF. The CDR3 nucleotides are TGCAGTGCTGAAGCGGGGGCGAATGGCTACACCTTC. The chain links TRBV20-1 to TRBJ1-2; D is possibly TRBD1 (6 bases). V was trimmed by 5 bases and J by 6 bases, leaving 13 bases between them. The CDR3 consists of 12 residues. Germline assignment: CDR1 DFQATT and CDR2 SNEGSKA (reference sequence).

This clonotype showed up just a few times. The V call is TRBV6-2 or TRBV6-3, the J call TRBJ1-1; D possibly corresponds to TRBD1 (6 bases). CDR1 is MNHEY, CDR2 SVGEGT, per germline. The CDR3 extends over 12 amino acids. Deletions cut 7 bases from V and 6 bases from J, with 12 bases between. The CDR3 sequence is CASTPGGPEAFF. Written as DNA, the CDR3 is TGTGCCAGCACGCCCGGGGGCCCTGAAGCTTTCTTT.

The chain has TRBV7-3 and TRBJ2-1; perhaps TRBD2 as D (5 bases). V was shortened by 8 bases and J by 0 bases, with 11 bases between the two germline ends. CDR3 size: 14 residues. CDR1 and CDR2 (germline): SGHTA, FQGTGA. The CDR3 spells CASSRVGSYNEQFF. DNA of the CDR3: TGTGCCAGCTCGAGGGTGGGCTCCTACAATGAGCAGTTCTTC. Complete variable domain (other parts from reference TRBV7-3 and TRBJ2-1): GAGVSQTPSNKVTEKGKYVELRCDPISGHTALYWYRQSLGQGPEFLIYFQGTGAADDSGLPNDRFFAVRPEGSVSTLKIQRTERGDSAVYLCASSRVGSYNEQFFGPGTRLTVL.

The chain couples TRBV5-1 to TRBJ2-2; 8 bases are shared with TRBD2. CDR1 is SGHRS, CDR2 YFSETQ, per germline. J lost 7 bases, V lost 4 bases, and 3 bases had no gene match. This CDR3 comprises 13 residues. DNA of the CDR3: TGCGCCAGCAGCATGGGGACTAGCGGGGAGCTGTTTTTT. Translating it yields CASSMGTSGELFF. Full variable domain (missing parts from reference TRBV5-1 and TRBJ2-2): KAGVTQTPRYLIKTRGQQVTLSCSPISGHRSVSWYQQTPGQGLQFLFEYFSETQRNKGNFPGRFSGRQFSNSRSEMNVSTLELGDSALYLCASSMGTSGELFFGEGSRLTVL.

This clonotype occurred many times. CDR3 region: CASTLGSRLLSSGNTIYF. CDR3 coding DNA: TGTGCCAGTACCTTGGGGTCGAGACTCCTGAGCTCTGGAAACACCATATATTTT. The rearrangement links TRBV6-1 to TRBJ1-3; the D is unclear. Looked up from germline, CDR1 is MNHNS and CDR2 is SASEGT. CDR3 size: 18 residues. V lost 9 bases and J lost 0, with 24 bases in between.

The table lists this clonotype with many counts. The chain combines TRBV7-9 with TRBJ1-1; no firm D call. CDR1 and CDR2 (germline): SEHNR, FQNEAQ (reference sequence). The CDR3 spans 13 residues. V was trimmed by 4 bases and J by 1 base, leaving 7 bases between them. The chain's CDR3 is CASSSEANTEAFF. CDR3 DNA: TGTGCCAGCAGCTCCGAAGCGAACACTGAAGCTTTCTTT.

This clonotype was detected many times. The genes are TRBV20-1 and TRBJ2-1, with D perhaps being TRBD1 or TRBD2 (5 bases each). In germline, CDR1 is DFQATT, CDR2 SNEGSKA (reference sequence). Trimming removed 6 bases at V and 6 bases at J, with 30 bases between. The CDR3 is 18 residues long. CDR3 loop: CSAPLPYGGVMISNEQFF. Here the CDR3 DNA reads TGCAGTGCCCCCCTCCCCTATGGGGGAGTGATGATTTCCAATGAGCAGTTCTTC.

The chain uses TRBV29-1 and TRBJ2-5; 10 positions agree with TRBD2. Germline assignment: CDR1 SQVTM and CDR2 ANQGSEA. The CDR3 is 14 amino acids. The ends lost 4 bases at V and 5 bases at J; junction bases unmatched: 7. The CDR3 loop is CSVASGGGPETQYF. CDR3 bases: TGCAGCGTTGCTAGCGGGGGTGGGCCTGAGACCCAGTACTTC.

This clonotype was counted many times. The rearrangement links TRBV10-3 to TRBJ1-2, with D unclear. V dropped 4 bases and J dropped 3 bases, with 12 bases sitting between them. The CDR3 is 14 amino acids. Per the germline V gene, CDR1 is ENHRY and CDR2 is SYGVKD. This CDR3 is CAISVAGRDYGYTF. CDR3 DNA sequence: TGTGCCATCAGTGTGGCGGGAAGGGACTATGGCTACACCTTC.

This clonotype occurred many times. The DNA for the CDR3 is TGCAGTGCTGGGGAGTCTGGAAACACCATATATTTT. It specifies CSAGESGNTIYF. The rearrangement joins TRBV20-1 to TRBJ1-3; D is unclear. The germline V gene encodes CDR1 DFQATT and CDR2 SNEGSKA (reference sequence). V dropped 5 bases and J dropped 1 base, with 6 bases sitting between them. The CDR3 has 12 amino acids.

This clonotype has more than one count but fewer than ten. The genes are TRBV30 and TRBJ1-2; TRBD1 agrees at 10 bases. The V gene's germline CDR1 is GTSNPN and CDR2 SVGIG (reference sequence). This CDR3 is built from 14 residues. J lost 6 bases, V lost 3 bases, and 7 bases had no gene match. The CDR3 is CAWRRTGGLNGYTF. CDR3 coding DNA: TGTGCCTGGAGGAGGACAGGGGGTCTTAATGGCTACACCTTC.